What follows are 28 T cell receptor beta chains derived from one specimen sequenced in a study of siplizumab effects on memory and regulatory T cells. What these receptors recognize is not known. Cells from the mixed lymphocyte reaction underwent coculture for 5 to 6 days at 37 degrees C. Clones were read by immunoSEQ multiplex PCR, and TCRdb kept only the in-frame ones, dropping some. The repertoire holds approximately 3,600 clones, with roughly 53% as singletons. Sequencing was carried out using CFSE-low (dividing) CD4+ T cells sorted from an allogeneic mixed lymphocyte reaction. These TCRs come from a human donor in good health; the cells came from an allogeneic mixed lymphocyte reaction.

This clone was seen a few times. The chain is built from TRBV19 and TRBJ2-3; the match to TRBD1 covers 8 bases. The CDR3 runs to 15 residues. Germline values: CDR1 LNHDA, CDR2 SQIVND (reference sequence). The V gene end was trimmed by 7 bases and the J gene end by 7 bases; junction bases not matched to a gene: 13. CDR3 coding DNA: TGTGCCAGTACCAGGACAGGGACCGCGCAGAATACGCAGTATTTT. This codes for CASTRTGTAQNTQYF.

This clone was counted between two and nine times. The genes are TRBV19 and TRBJ2-5; possible D gene TRBD1, 5 bases. The CDR3 runs to 15 residues. Germline CDR1 and CDR2: LNHDA and SQIVND (reference sequence). V lost 3 bases and J 1 base, leaving 12 bases between the germline ends. CDR3 in DNA: TGTGCCAGTAGTATCAACGCACAGGCCCAAGAGACCCAGTACTTC. It yields the protein CASSINAQAQETQYF.

This clone has only a few counts. The V call is TRBV28, the J call TRBJ2-1, with TRBD1 as a possible D gene (5 bases). Trimming removed 6 bases at V and 6 bases at J, with 6 bases between. Germline V lookup: CDR1 MDHEN, CDR2 SYDVKM. This CDR3 comprises 11 residues. The CDR3 coding sequence is TGTGCCAGCAGAAGGGGCAATGAGCAGTTCTTC. It translates to CASRRGNEQFF.

V gene TRBV5-6 combines with J gene TRBJ2-1; 7 nucleotides line up with TRBD1. Trimming took 1 base from V and 6 from J; bases not matched to a gene: 10. CDR3 length equals 16 residues. CDR1 and CDR2 from the germline V gene are SGHDT and YYEEEE. The CDR3 DNA reads TGTGCCAGCAGCTTGAGTCAGGGGGTGGTGTTCAATGAGCAGTTCTTC. Residues: CASSLSQGVVFNEQFF.

This clone was picked up a small number of times. The V call is TRBV7-8, the J call TRBJ1-1; D might be TRBD1 (6 bases). In germline, CDR1 is SGHVS, CDR2 FQNEAQ. The CDR3 sequence is 15 residues long. The V gene lost 0 bases and the J gene lost 9 bases, with 17 bases spanning the gap. In DNA form, the CDR3 reads TGTGCCAGCAGCTTAGCGTTGGGGGGGGCAGTCCAAGCTTTCTTT. Its protein product is CASSLALGGAVQAFF.

V gene TRBV5-1 combines with J gene TRBJ1-2, with a tentative D call TRBD1 (5 bases). The CDR3 totals 14 residues. V lost 4 bases to trimming and J lost 7 bases, with 17 bases between them. Germline V gives CDR1 SGHRS, CDR2 YFSETQ. The DNA for the CDR3 is TGCGCCAGCAGCATAGACGGGACTTTAGTTGGCTACACCTTC. This codes for CASSIDGTLVGYTF.

V is TRBV5-4 and J is TRBJ2-3; no reliable D call. The V and J ends lost 2 bases and 0 bases respectively, with 4 bases between them. The CDR3 totals 13 residues. Germline V gene sequence: CDR1 SGHNT, CDR2 YYREEE (reference sequence). The chain's CDR3 is CASSFDSTDTQYF. The CDR3, as DNA: TGTGCCAGCAGCTTCGATAGCACAGATACGCAGTATTTT.

This clone has just a few counts. This rearrangement joins TRBV29-1 to TRBJ1-1, with D perhaps TRBD1 (5 bases). The V gene's germline CDR1 is SQVTM and CDR2 ANQGSEA. Trimming removed 3 bases at V and 4 bases at J, with 15 bases between. The CDR3 totals 14 residues. CDR3 in DNA: TGCAGCGTTGACTTGAGCAGGGTGAGCACTGAAGCTTTCTTT. Translation: CSVDLSRVSTEAFF.

The chain uses TRBV27 and TRBJ2-3; 11 nucleotides line up with TRBD2. Germline-derived CDR1 and CDR2 are MNHEY and SMNVEV (reference sequence). V lost 7 bases to trimming and J lost 4 bases; unmatched junction nucleotides: 7. The CDR3 sequence is 15 residues long. The CDR3 spells CASTYSGGASDTQYF. Written as DNA, the CDR3 is TGTGCCAGCACCTATAGCGGGGGGGCCTCAGATACGCAGTATTTT.

The chain joins TRBV11-2 to TRBJ2-2; D is unclear. Germline CDR1 SGHAT, CDR2 FQNNGV. The CDR3 runs 15 residues. The V end lost 3 bases, the J end lost 5 bases, and 13 bases lay between the germline ends. CDR3 in DNA: TGTGCCAGCAGCTTGCAACCCTCGGAGACCGGGGAGCTGTTTTTT. It encodes CASSLQPSETGELFF.

The rearrangement joins TRBV7-2 to TRBJ1-2, with a weak D call TRBD1 (5 bases). CDR1 SGHTA and CDR2 FQGNSA come from the germline V gene. This CDR3 comprises 13 residues. V shed 5 bases and J shed 4 bases, with 11 bases lying between them. CDR3 sequence: CASSPGVSYGYTF. The CDR3 DNA reads as TGTGCCAGCAGCCCGGGGGTCTCCTATGGCTACACCTTC.

This clone has more than one count but fewer than ten. This chain links TRBV18 with TRBJ2-2; 8 bases align to TRBD1. The CDR3 has 15 residues. Per the germline V gene, CDR1 is KGHSH and CDR2 is LQKENI. J was trimmed by 6 bases and V by 1 base; bases with no gene match: 4. The CDR3 nucleotides are TGTGCCAGCTCACCACAGACAGGGGAATCCGGGGAGCTGTTTTTT. This codes for CASSPQTGESGELFF.

The chain combines TRBV7-3 with TRBJ2-3; D might be TRBD1 or TRBD2, each matching 5 bases. V lost 5 bases to trimming and J lost 4 bases, with 16 bases between them. Germline V CDR1 and CDR2: SGHTA, FQGTGA. The CDR3 covers 15 residues. The CDR3 reads CASSRSGPPADTQYF. The CDR3 nucleotides read TGTGCCAGCAGCCGCTCGGGGCCCCCCGCAGATACGCAGTATTTT.

This clone was counted a few times. V gene TRBV23-1 combines with J gene TRBJ1-1; D call uncertain. TRBV23-1 is placed among ORFs of uncertain function. This CDR3 comprises 15 residues. V was clipped by 0 bases and J by 1 base, with 9 bases between them. CDR3 DNA sequence: TGCGCCAGCAGTCAATCCCCGACGGAGAACACTGAAGCTTTCTTT. Translated: CASSQSPTENTEAFF.

Regarding this clone: Other DNA variants within this sample encode the same CDR3. This CDR3 is CASSLVTRGGEQYF. Written as DNA, the CDR3 is TGCGCCAGCAGCTTGGTAACTCGGGGGGGCGAGCAGTACTTC. The V gene is TRBV5-1, the J gene TRBJ2-7; 8 bases line up with TRBD2. V was clipped by 0 bases and J by 6 bases; unmatched bases: 5. The CDR3 has 14 amino acids. In germline, CDR1 is SGHRS, CDR2 YFSETQ.

The chain is built from TRBV5-4 and TRBJ2-1; TRBD2 might be the D (6 bases). CDR3 size: 15 residues. Germline CDR1 reads SGHNT; CDR2 reads YYREEE (reference sequence). V lost 4 bases, J lost 0 bases, and 11 bases lay in between. The CDR3 sequence: CASSAGGSSYNEQFF. CDR3 bases: TGTGCCAGCAGCGCCGGGGGTAGCTCCTACAATGAGCAGTTCTTC. The full variable domain, in which reference TRBV5-4 and TRBJ2-1 provide the parts outside the CDR3, is ETGVTQSPTHLIKTRGQQVTLRCSSQSGHNTVSWYQQALGQGPQFIFQYYREEENGRGNFPPRFSGLQFPNYSSELNVNALELDDSALYLCASSAGGSSYNEQFFGPGTRLTVL.

The rearrangement uses TRBV19 and TRBJ2-5; TRBD2 agrees at 12 bases. This CDR3 has 15 amino acids. J was trimmed by 13 bases and V by 5 bases; bases with no gene match: 14. Germline assignment: CDR1 LNHDA and CDR2 SQIVND (reference sequence). CDR3 nucleotides: TGTGCCAGTAGTCCCCGACTAGCGGGGGACCTTGGGCCGTACTTC. Its protein is CASSPRLAGDLGPYF.

The chain couples TRBV25-1 to TRBJ1-1; D is undetermined. The germline CDR1 and CDR2 sequences are MGHDK and SYGVNS. Deletions cut 3 bases from V and 3 bases from J, with 8 bases between. The CDR3 spans 13 residues. CDR3 residues: CASSDLGYTEAFF. CDR3 nucleotides: TGTGCCAGCAGTGACCTAGGTTACACTGAAGCTTTCTTT.

This chain connects TRBV5-4 to TRBJ1-6; a possible D gene is TRBD1 (5 bases). Deletions cut 1 base from V and 10 bases from J, with 21 bases between. Germline CDR1 SGHNT, CDR2 YYREEE (reference sequence). The CDR3 contains 17 residues. The CDR3 spells CASSLLSSSTGGSPLHF. DNA for the CDR3: TGTGCCAGCAGCTTGCTATCGTCCAGCACCGGGGGGTCACCCCTCCACTTT.

The chain is built from TRBV2 and TRBJ2-3; D possibly corresponds to TRBD1 (6 bases). Trimming shortened V by 7 bases and J by 2 bases, and 13 bases separated the two germline ends. The CDR3 runs to 14 residues. Germline V CDR1 and CDR2: SNHLY, FYNNEI. In DNA, the CDR3 is TGTGCCAGCAACACACAGGGAGTCACAGATACGCAGTATTTT. Its protein is CASNTQGVTDTQYF.

V gene TRBV7-6 combines with J gene TRBJ2-7, with a possible D match to TRBD2 (7 bases). CDR1 is SGHVS and CDR2 is FNYEAQ in the germline V gene. The CDR3 consists of 15 residues. V shed 5 bases and J shed 2 bases, with 16 bases lying between them. CDR3 loop: CASSPRGPTAYEQYF. The DNA of the CDR3 is TGTGCCAGCAGCCCGCGGGGGCCCACCGCCTACGAGCAGTACTTC.

The chain links TRBV18 to TRBJ2-5, with 7 bases fitting TRBD1. The J call may be incorrect, as the DNA end agrees better with TRBJ2-7. CDR3 size: 13 residues. Germline CDR1 reads KGHSH; CDR2 reads LQKENI. The CDR3 protein is CASSQGAGYEQYF. In DNA, the CDR3 is TGTGCCAGCTCACAGGGGGCCGGTTACGAGCAGTACTTC.

V gene TRBV5-4 combines with J gene TRBJ2-5; 10 nucleotides line up with TRBD2. The V gene's germline CDR1 is SGHNT and CDR2 YYREEE (reference sequence). This CDR3 contains 15 residues. The junction had 6 bases not matched to a gene; V was cut back by 1 base and J by 6 bases. The CDR3 loop is CASSLKLAGIQTQYF. In DNA form, the CDR3 reads TGTGCCAGCAGCTTGAAACTAGCGGGGATTCAGACCCAGTACTTC.

The chain links TRBV9 to TRBJ1-1; 8 positions agree with TRBD1. The CDR3 spans 14 residues. J lost 4 bases, V lost 3 bases, and 5 bases had no gene match. CDR1 is SGDLS and CDR2 is YYNGEE in the germline V gene. CDR3 in DNA: TGTGCCAGCAGCGACGCAGGGGGCGCCACTGAAGCTTTCTTT. This translates into CASSDAGGATEAFF.

V gene TRBV4-1 combines with J gene TRBJ2-7; 8 bases align to TRBD1. The CDR3 covers 14 residues. V shed 0 bases and J 6 bases; nucleotides not matched to a gene: 4. Germline CDR1 and CDR2: MGHRA and YSYEKL. CDR3 in DNA: TGCGCCAGCAGCCAAGATCGAACAGGGGGCGAGCAGTACTTC. Residues: CASSQDRTGGEQYF.

This clone came up a few times. V is TRBV11-3 and J is TRBJ2-7; the D is unclear. V was cut by 0 bases and J by 10 bases, with 10 bases left in between. Germline V lookup: CDR1 SGHNT, CDR2 YENEEA. CDR3 length equals 12 residues. The CDR3 spells CASSLDSPGQYF. The CDR3 nucleotides read TGTGCCAGCAGCTTAGATTCGCCCGGTCAGTACTTC.

The chain is built from TRBV11-2 and TRBJ2-3; weak D call: TRBD2 (5 bases). This CDR3 region has 13 residues. Between the trimmed V and J ends, which lost 5 bases and 2 bases, there was a span of 8 bases. Germline V gene sequence: CDR1 SGHAT, CDR2 FQNNGV. CDR3 nucleotide sequence: TGTGCCAGCAGCCGGACTGTCACAGATACGCAGTATTTT. Protein: CASSRTVTDTQYF.

This clone occurred a few times. The V gene is TRBV19, the J gene TRBJ2-3; D is possibly TRBD1 or TRBD2 (5 bases each). Trimming left V 6 bases short and J 0 bases short, with 7 bases between. This CDR3 has 13 residues. Germline CDR1 reads LNHDA; CDR2 reads SQIVND (reference sequence). Written as DNA, the CDR3 is TGTGCCAGTAGGGGGGTTAGCACAGATACGCAGTATTTT. Translation: CASRGVSTDTQYF.